A selection of T cell receptor beta chains follows, all from one sample in a study of shared clonotypes between healthy human individuals. Sequencing used immunoSEQ multiplex PCR; TCRdb keeps in-frame clones, though not all of them. This table has hundreds of thousands of clones, roughly 98% appearing once. The sequenced material came from naive CD8+ T cells sorted from blood. Every receptor here comes from a young man in good health. CDR3s include the opening cysteine and the closing phenylalanine or tryptophan. D genes are given only for firm matches. Clone size appears in some rows only: once, few, many, or a class for an expanded clone.

j_call,v_call,d_call,clone_size,cdr3_aa
TRBJ2-7,TRBV13,-,once,CASSSRGGALNEQYF
TRBJ2-2,TRBV16,TRBD1,-,CASIQGANTGELFF
TRBJ2-5,TRBV29-1,-,-,CSAWQETQYF
TRBJ2-3,TRBV14,-,-,CASSNLAPEESDTQYF
TRBJ1-2,TRBV27,TRBD1,-,CASSLDRLNGYTF
TRBJ2-7,TRBV2,-,-,CASSEHNQGSYEQYF
TRBJ1-1,TRBV11-2,-,-,CASSLGQGLNEAFF
TRBJ2-7,TRBV29-1,-,-,CSALGQGGSYEQYF
TRBJ2-1,TRBV13,-,-,CASSLRDFSYNEQFF
TRBJ1-2,TRBV18,-,-,CASSPPGTVWDGYTF
TRBJ1-2,TRBV5-1,TRBD1,once,CASSRNLEGATGGYTF
TRBJ2-1,TRBV9,-,-,CASSVGARSSYNEQFF
TRBJ2-7,TRBV4-1,-,-,CASSHRDGSYEQYF
TRBJ2-1,TRBV6-5,TRBD2,-,CASTASGIYNEQFF
TRBJ2-7,TRBV15,TRBD1,once,CATTVGGGYEQYF
TRBJ1-5,TRBV27,-,-,CASSFIGSQPQHF
TRBJ1-1,TRBV7-9,-,-,CASSPWSGELGYTEAFF